This TCR beta chain came from a study of shared clonotypes between healthy human individuals. Trimming took 0 bases from V and 7 from J, leaving 13 bases between them. Germline CDR1 and CDR2: SGHDT and YYEEEE. The CDR3 loop spans 14 amino acids. The naive CD8 population came from CD45RO-negative cells selected for CCR7, without terminally differentiated effector memory CD45RA+ cells. Deep was the level used in running the assay. The protocol was immunoSEQ multiplex PCR, while the TCRdb copy is restricted to in-frame clones and leaves out a portion. The table lists 2 million to 2.5 million clones, about 92% of them singletons.

Sequenced input: naive CD8+ T cells from PBMCs. The chain recombines TRBV5-6 with TRBJ2-5; tentative D call: TRBD1 (6 bases). The origin of this receptor is a man aged 18 to 29 in good health. Some clones in this sample may be carry-over from other donors' samples. The CDR3 DNA is TGTGCCAGCAGCTTGGGAGATTTGACAGGGACCCAGTACTTC. The encoded protein is CASSLGDLTGTQYF. Variable domain in full (rest from reference TRBV5-6 and TRBJ2-5): DAGVTQSPTHLIKTRGQQVTLRCSPKSGHDTVSWYQQALGQGPQFIFQYYEEEERQRGNFPDRFSGHQFPNYSSELNVNALLLGDSALYLCASSLGDLTGTQYFGPGTRLLVL.